This paragraph covers one TCR beta chain sequence. Its antigen remains undetermined. No qualities accompany the bases; no much larger clone lies one base away. The record originates from a study of blood T cells in healthy people across ages (dated by TCRdb to about 2015). Context from the whole study: Template switching captured roughly one uniquely barcoded TCR beta cDNA molecule per two T cells in model experiments. To avoid experimental bias, donors of different ages were randomly spread across the sequencing lanes. Four age groups were formed from the donors: young (average roughly 15 years), middle-aged (around 37), aged (62) and long-lived (roughly 81). Using the same blood draw, the study looked at two additional independent replicas of 1 million unique cDNA reads for two donors, one aged 18 to 30 and the other aged 80 or older. Age-related changes in TCR beta repertoire diversity were measured in the study by deep sequencing normalized with unique cDNA molecular identifiers. Paper-wide results and their limitations: The percentage of naive T cells measured by flow cytometry correlated strongly with observed TCR beta diversity. Because donor CMV infection status was unknown, age-related changes in expanded clonotypes were potentially confounded. Compared with the aged group, the long-lived group had more naive CD4+ T cells, fewer expanded clones and increased TCR diversity, suggesting age selection. Because profiling used bulk unsorted PBMCs, naive and antigen-experienced compartments could not be compared conclusively. Estimates of total diversity based on one million sequenced T cells were considered lower bounds and underestimates. As age increased, observed TCR beta diversity per million T cells dropped in a roughly linear way, and a significant reduction was already evident by age about 40.

Systemically healthy Caucasian individuals from Russia, about 38 in total and aged roughly 6 to 100 years, were included as donors. About 10 milliliters of peripheral blood were collected from each donor into EDTA-treated Vacutainer tubes. Ficoll-Paque density-gradient centrifugation was used to isolate PBMCs, with at least 7 million obtained per sample. Trizol reagent was used to extract total RNA from PBMCs, with at least 6 micrograms per sample. The percentages of naive CD45RAhigh/CD27high T cells were determined by flow cytometry on a PBMC aliquot from every donor. The receptor library was made with 5' RACE. This sample was sequenced with an Illumina HiSeq 2500. A second PCR of roughly 7 to 12 cycles was performed with a sample-barcoded 5' primer and a J-beta primer mix. Each TCR beta cDNA molecule received a unique molecular identifier from a template-switch 5' adaptor carrying 12 random nucleotides. At least 2.5 million CDR3-containing paired-end reads were obtained from each sample. First-strand cDNA synthesis was performed from all RNA using the Mint cDNA synthesis kit, with priming by a TRBC-specific oligonucleotide. All cDNA was treated with uracil-DNA glycosylase and then went through a first 18-cycle PCR with the universal primers M1SS and BC2_uni_R. The authors processed their data as follows. For normalization, 1 million high-quality reads were randomly selected from each sample, with every read carrying a distinct molecular identifier. Instead of being binned into consensus sequences, reads with shared molecular identifiers were discarded. CDR3 identification, clonotype clustering and error correction used MiTCR with a Q25 quality threshold and the strictest error-elimination algorithm. A nonparametric unseen species model with Euler transformation was used to estimate lower-bound total TCR beta diversity. TCRdb trimmed the raw reads at Q25, called clones with MiXCR and kept productive beta chains. Rows merge per CDR3 protein into single entries with the most common DNA and genes. TCRdb, not the original authors, processed these V and J calls. For this sample the table gives hundreds of thousands of distinct CDR3 sequences, of which approximately 30% were detected only once. More than 15% of the sample is taken by the ten largest.

The germline ends are 22 bases apart after V is trimmed by 4 bases and J by 3 bases. According to the germline V gene, CDR1 reads LGHNA and CDR2 reads YNFKEQ. The CDR3 holds 17 amino acids from the cysteine to the phenylalanine. The CDR3 DNA has 51 bases and is translated from base 1. The chain links TRBV4-2 with TRBJ2-7; the D gene identity is not certain. Sequencing was performed on blood. The receptor was derived from a woman aged 80 or over in good health. CDR3 reads: CASSPTGEAPKNYEQYF. Read as DNA, the sequence is TGTGCCAGCAGCCCAACTGGGGAAGCACCTAAAAACTACGAGCAGTACTTC.